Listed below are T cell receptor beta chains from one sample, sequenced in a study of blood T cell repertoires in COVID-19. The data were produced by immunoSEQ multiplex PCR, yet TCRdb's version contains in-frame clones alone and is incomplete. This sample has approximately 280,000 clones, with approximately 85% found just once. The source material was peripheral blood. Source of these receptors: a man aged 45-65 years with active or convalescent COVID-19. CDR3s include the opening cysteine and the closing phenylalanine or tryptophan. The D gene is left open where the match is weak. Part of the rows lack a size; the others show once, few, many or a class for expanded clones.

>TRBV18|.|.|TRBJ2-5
CASSGGVQETQYF
TGTGCCAGCTCGGGGGGAGTTCAAGAGACCCAGTACTTC
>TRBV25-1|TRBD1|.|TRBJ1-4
CASSTQGGKLFF
TGTGCCAGCAGCACCCAGGGGGGAAAACTGTTTTTT
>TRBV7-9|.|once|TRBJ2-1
CASSLEVGAYEQFF
TGTGCCAGCAGCTTAGAGGTAGGGGCCTATGAGCAGTTCTTC
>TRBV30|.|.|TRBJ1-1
CAWSDSKNTEAFF
TGTGCCTGGAGCGACAGTAAGAACACTGAAGCTTTCTTT
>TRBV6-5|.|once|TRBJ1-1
CASSSGRNTEAFF
TGTGCCAGCAGTTCGGGTCGGAACACTGAAGCTTTCTTT
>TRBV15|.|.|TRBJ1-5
CATSRDMAANNQPQHF
TGTGCCACCAGCAGAGATATGGCGGCCAATAATCAGCCCCAGCATTTT
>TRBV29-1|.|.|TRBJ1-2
CSVRGGLDYGYTF
TGCAGCGTCCGGGGGGGGCTAGACTATGGCTACACCTTC
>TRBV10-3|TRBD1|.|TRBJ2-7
CAISVLGQAYEQYF
TGTGCCATCAGTGTACTAGGACAGGCCTACGAGCAGTACTTC
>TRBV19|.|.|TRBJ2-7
CASSEQGSSYEQYF
TGTGCCAGTAGTGAACAGGGATCATCCTACGAGCAGTACTTC
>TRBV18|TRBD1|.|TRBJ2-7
CASSRDSPYEQYF
TGTGCCAGCTCACGGGACAGCCCCTACGAGCAGTACTTC
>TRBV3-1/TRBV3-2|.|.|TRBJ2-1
CATRDSLYNEQFF
TGTGCCACGCGGGACTCCCTTTACAATGAGCAGTTCTTC
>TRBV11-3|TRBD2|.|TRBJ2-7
CASSLASGRKQYF
TGTGCCAGCAGCTTAGCTAGCGGGAGAAAGCAGTACTTC
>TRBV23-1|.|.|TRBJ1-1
CASSPGVLSPSNTEAFF
TGCGCCAGCAGTCCAGGGGTCCTCTCACCTTCGAACACTGAAGCTTTCTTT
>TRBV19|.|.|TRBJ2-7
CASSIGYRRPYEQYF
TGTGCCAGTAGTATAGGATACAGGCGGCCCTACGAGCAGTACTTC
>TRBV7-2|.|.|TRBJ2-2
CASSSGQNTGELFF
TGTGCCAGCAGCTCCGGACAGAACACCGGGGAGCTGTTTTTT
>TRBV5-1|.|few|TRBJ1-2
CASSVSENYGYTF
TGCGCCAGCAGCGTCTCAGAAAACTATGGCTACACCTTC
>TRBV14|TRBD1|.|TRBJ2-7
CASSQQPGQGYEQYF
TGTGCCAGCAGCCAGCAACCGGGACAGGGCTACGAGCAGTACTTC
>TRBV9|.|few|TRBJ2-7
CASSEGGGTGLFGQYF
TGTGCCAGCAGCGAGGGAGGGGGGACAGGTCTCTTCGGGCAGTACTTC
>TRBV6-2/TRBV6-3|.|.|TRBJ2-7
CASSYSRGEQYF
TGTGCCAGCAGTTACTCACGGGGCGAGCAGTACTTC
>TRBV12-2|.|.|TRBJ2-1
CASRPPSNTIPAEVQFF
TGTGCAAGTCGCCCTCCCTCAAACACGATTCCCGCGGAGGTGCAGTTCTTC
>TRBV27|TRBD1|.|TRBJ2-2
CASSNLLWAQGDEGPGELFF
TGTGCCAGCAGTAATTTATTGTGGGCGCAGGGGGACGAGGGGCCCGGGGAGCTGTTTTTT
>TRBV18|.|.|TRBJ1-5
CASSRQDGGHQPQHF
TGTGCCAGCTCCAGGCAGGACGGAGGCCATCAGCCCCAGCATTTT